This passage covers 23 T cell receptor beta chains from one sample sequenced in a study of T cell responses to AZD1222 COVID-19 vaccine. Sequenced by immunoSEQ multiplex PCR; TCRdb stores in-frame clones only, minus some. Here the sample spans 150,000 to 200,000 clones, almost 90% being singletons. The starting material was peripheral blood, obtained 28 days after the second AZD1222 dose. Every receptor here comes from an adult who received the AZD1222 COVID-19 vaccine.

This chain connects TRBV5-1 to TRBJ1-2, with D possibly TRBD1 on 6 matching bases. This CDR3 comprises 12 residues. Trimming left V 7 bases short and J 8 bases short, with 15 bases between. Germline assignment: CDR1 SGHRS and CDR2 YFSETQ. CDR3 nucleotide sequence: TGCGCCAGCGGCGAACAAAGGGGGGGCTACACCTTC. Translation: CASGEQRGGYTF.

This sequence joins TRBV12-3 or TRBV12-4 and TRBJ1-2; D is perhaps TRBD1 (5 bases). This CDR3 has 12 residues. V dropped 2 bases and J dropped 8 bases, with 9 bases sitting between them. In nucleotides, the CDR3 is TGTGCCAGCAGTTTACAGGGATACGGCTACACCTTC. Its translation is CASSLQGYGYTF.

The V call is TRBV3-1 (or the pseudogene TRBV3-2), the J call TRBJ2-3; D uncertain. The V and J ends lost 4 bases and 6 bases respectively, with 11 bases between them. The CDR3 has 13 residues. Germline CDR1 LGHDT, CDR2 YNNKEL (reference sequence). The CDR3 DNA is TGTGCCAGCAGCCGTCCCGGGTGGGATACGCAGTATTTT. Protein sequence: CASSRPGWDTQYF.

The rearrangement links TRBV19 to TRBJ2-7, with D possibly matching TRBD1 (5 bases). This CDR3 region has 14 residues. Germline-derived CDR1 and CDR2 are LNHDA and SQIVND (reference sequence). Deletions cut 3 bases from V and 4 bases from J, with 13 bases between. CDR3 amino acids: CASSIQGSDYEQYF. The CDR3 region has the DNA TGTGCCAGTAGTATCCAGGGCTCTGATTACGAGCAGTACTTC.

The gene calls are TRBV19 and TRBJ1-1; D not certain. This CDR3 contains 16 residues. CDR1 and CDR2 from the germline V gene are LNHDA and SQIVND (reference sequence). Deletions cut 2 bases from V and 1 base from J, with 14 bases between. The CDR3 spells CASSIKSAYPNTEAFF. CDR3 DNA: TGTGCCAGTAGTATAAAGTCGGCCTACCCGAACACTGAAGCTTTCTTT.

This chain connects TRBV5-1 to TRBJ2-2; 9 bases agree with TRBD2. This CDR3 has 14 residues. The J segment lost 7 bases and the V segment lost 4 bases, leaving 5 bases of the junction unmatched. Germline V gene lookup returns CDR1 SGHRS and CDR2 YFSETQ. CDR3 residues: CASSPSGVNGELFF. The CDR3 DNA reads TGCGCCAGCAGCCCTAGCGGGGTTAACGGGGAGCTGTTTTTT.

J is TRBJ1-2 and V is TRBV20-1, with 7 bases aligning to TRBD1. This CDR3 contains 11 residues. The J segment lost 8 bases and the V segment lost 1 base, leaving 1 base of the junction unmatched. Germline CDR1 reads DFQATT; CDR2 reads SNEGSKA (reference sequence). CDR3 sequence (DNA): TGCAGTGCTAGAGCAGGGGGAGGCTACACCTTC. It specifies CSARAGGGYTF.

This rearrangement joins TRBV11-2 to TRBJ1-5, with 7 bases aligning to TRBD1. Looked up from germline, CDR1 is SGHAT and CDR2 is FQNNGV. CDR3 length: 15 residues. Trimming took 4 bases from V and 6 from J; bases not matched to a gene: 9. The CDR3 DNA follows: TGTGCCAGCAGCTCCGGGACAGTACCGGGTCAGCCCCAGCATTTT. It codes for CASSSGTVPGQPQHF.

The genes are TRBV5-4 and TRBJ2-1; 10 bases match TRBD1. The CDR3 has 15 amino acids. Germline V lookup: CDR1 SGHNT, CDR2 YYREEE (reference sequence). The ends lost 3 bases at V and 3 bases at J; junction bases unmatched: 3. The DNA of the CDR3 is TGTGCCAGCAGCTCCCGGGACAGGGGCTACAATGAGCAGTTCTTC. Translating it yields CASSSRDRGYNEQFF.

A few counts support this clone. The chain uses TRBV7-6 and TRBJ2-2; TRBD2 aligns across 9 bases. CDR3 length: 17 amino acids. The V gene's germline CDR1 is SGHVS and CDR2 FNYEAQ. After removal of 5 bases from V and 2 bases from J, the junction contained 9 bases not matched to a gene. The CDR3: CASSLLRLAANTGELFF. The DNA for the CDR3 is TGTGCCAGCAGCCTCCTCCGACTAGCGGCCAACACCGGGGAGCTGTTTTTT.

V usage is TRBV5-1 and J usage is TRBJ2-6; D is ambiguous. Trimming cost V 0 bases and J 4 bases, with 8 bases left between them. Germline CDR1 and CDR2: SGHRS and YFSETQ. This CDR3 is built from 15 residues. The CDR3 spells CASSLGRSGANVLTF. Here the CDR3 DNA reads TGCGCCAGCAGCTTGGGCCGTTCCGGGGCCAACGTCCTGACTTTC.

Here the CDR3 reads CASSLVGLAGRATTSTDTQYF. The CDR3 bases are TGCGCCAGCAGCTTGGTTGGACTAGCGGGGAGAGCTACAACTAGCACAGATACGCAGTATTTT. The chain has TRBV5-1 and TRBJ2-3, with 12 bases lining up with TRBD2. This CDR3 region has 21 residues. Germline CDR1 SGHRS, CDR2 YFSETQ. Germline trimming cut 0 bases from V and 0 bases from J; bases unmatched to any gene: 14.

With respect to this clone: The same CDR3 is also encoded by other DNA sequences in this sample. The genes are TRBV7-2 and TRBJ1-1; D unresolved. The CDR3 covers 13 residues. Germline lookup yields CDR1 SGHTA and CDR2 FQGNSA. V was shortened by 2 bases and J by 1 base, with 5 bases between the two germline ends. CDR3 residues: CASSLTENTEAFF. CDR3 bases: TGTGCCAGCAGCTTAACCGAGAACACTGAAGCTTTCTTT.

The CDR3 sequence is CASSLNRGTEAFF. The CDR3 region has the DNA TGTGCCAGCAGTTTAAATAGGGGCACTGAAGCTTTCTTT. The chain uses TRBV28 and TRBJ1-1; perhaps TRBD1 as D (5 bases). CDR1 is MDHEN, CDR2 SYDVKM, per germline. V lost 2 bases and J 4 bases, leaving 8 bases between the germline ends. The CDR3 is 13 residues long.

This sequence joins TRBV20-1 and TRBJ2-5, with D possibly matching TRBD1 (5 bases). The CDR3 runs to 15 residues. V was cut by 3 bases and J by 4 bases, with 18 bases left in between. Germline V CDR1 and CDR2: DFQATT, SNEGSKA (reference sequence). The DNA for the CDR3 is TGCAGTGCTAGTAGGATGCAGGGTCGGACAGAGACCCAGTACTTC. Amino acid sequence: CSASRMQGRTETQYF.

The chain couples TRBV3-1 (or the pseudogene TRBV3-2) to TRBJ1-3; no reliable D call. Per germline, CDR1 LGHDT and CDR2 YNNKEL (reference sequence). The CDR3 is made up of 15 amino acids. V lost 0 bases and J lost 4, with 10 bases in between. The CDR3 DNA is TGTGCCAGCAGCCAAGACATGACCAAGGGAAACACCATATATTTT. Translating it yields CASSQDMTKGNTIYF.

This sequence joins TRBV5-1 and TRBJ2-7; the match to TRBD1 covers 7 bases. Germline-derived CDR1 and CDR2 are SGHRS and YFSETQ. J gave up 3 bases and V 5 bases, and 8 bases lay outside the gene matches. The CDR3 length is 14 residues. In DNA form, the CDR3 reads TGCGCCAGCAGGGGACAGTTAGGAGGCTACGAGCAGTACTTC. Protein product: CASRGQLGGYEQYF.

The gene calls are TRBV2 and TRBJ2-7, with 8 bases matching TRBD1. The germline CDR1 and CDR2 sequences are SNHLY and FYNNEI. The ends lost 6 bases at V and 3 bases at J; junction bases unmatched: 7. This CDR3 spans 14 amino acids. CDR3 nucleotides: TGTGCCAGCAGCCGGACAGGGACCATCTACGAGCAGTACTTC. Translating it yields CASSRTGTIYEQYF. Combining the CDR3 with reference TRBV2 and TRBJ2-7 gives the whole variable domain EPEVTQTPSHQVTQMGQEVILRCVPISNHLYFYWYRQILGQKVEFLVSFYNNEISEKSEIFDDQFSVERPDGSNFTLKIRSTKLEDSAMYFCASSRTGTIYEQYFGPGTRLTVT.

The V and J genes are TRBV19 and TRBJ1-6; maybe TRBD1 (5 bases). Germline V gene lookup returns CDR1 LNHDA and CDR2 SQIVND (reference sequence). With 4 bases removed from V and 4 bases from J, the gap between germline ends came to 11 bases. CDR3 length: 15 amino acids. In DNA form, the CDR3 reads TGTGCCAGTAGTAGGGACCTACGGTATAATTCACCCCTCCACTTT. Residues: CASSRDLRYNSPLHF.

This sequence joins TRBV3-1 (or the pseudogene TRBV3-2) and TRBJ1-5, with D unclear. Germline V gives CDR1 LGHDT, CDR2 YNNKEL (reference sequence). Trimming removed 0 bases at V and 7 bases at J, with 13 bases between. The CDR3 loop spans 15 amino acids. CDR3 bases: TGTGCCAGCAGCCAAGATGCAGGCCCCTTCCAGCCCCAGCATTTT. Translated, it gives CASSQDAGPFQPQHF.

The V call is TRBV28, the J call TRBJ1-1, with 8 bases matching TRBD1. V lost 4 bases to trimming and J lost 3 bases; unmatched junction nucleotides: 4. Germline V gene data show CDR1 as MDHEN and CDR2 as SYDVKM. The CDR3 contains 14 residues. CDR3 in amino acids: CASSSSGGYTEAFF. CDR3 DNA sequence: TGTGCCAGCAGTTCCTCAGGGGGCTACACTGAAGCTTTCTTT.

This chain joins TRBV7-9 and TRBJ2-7; 7 nucleotides align to TRBD2. The V gene end was trimmed by 1 base and the J gene end by 0 bases; junction bases not matched to a gene: 12. Germline V gene data show CDR1 as SEHNR and CDR2 as FQNEAQ (reference sequence). There are 18 residues in the CDR3. In nucleotides, the CDR3 is TGTGCCAGCAGCTTAGATAGCGGGTCTGTCCCCAGCTCCTACGAGCAGTACTTC. Translating gives CASSLDSGSVPSSYEQYF.

The chain joins TRBV18 to TRBJ1-1; D is undetermined. Trimming pared 5 bases from V and 3 bases from J, leaving 10 bases between. This CDR3 region has 13 residues. CDR1 is KGHSH and CDR2 is LQKENI in the germline V gene. CDR3 nucleotides: TGTGCCAGCTCAGTAAAGGGAGACACTGAAGCTTTCTTT. Its translation is CASSVKGDTEAFF.